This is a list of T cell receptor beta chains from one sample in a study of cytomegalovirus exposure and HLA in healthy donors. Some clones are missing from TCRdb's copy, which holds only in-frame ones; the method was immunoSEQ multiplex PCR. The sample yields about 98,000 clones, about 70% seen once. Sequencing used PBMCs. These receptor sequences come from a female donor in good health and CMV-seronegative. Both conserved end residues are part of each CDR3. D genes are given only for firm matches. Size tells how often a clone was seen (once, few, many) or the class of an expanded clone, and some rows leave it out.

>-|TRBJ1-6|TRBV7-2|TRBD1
CASSSRRQGAIGSPLHF
TGTGCCAGCAGCTCCAGACGACAGGGGGCCATAGGTTCACCCCTCCACTTT
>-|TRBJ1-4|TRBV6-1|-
CASSVTGNRVNEKLFF
TGTGCCAGCAGTGTCACGGGGAACAGGGTTAATGAAAAACTGTTTTTT
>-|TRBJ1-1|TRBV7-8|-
CASSLAEQFEAFF
TGTGCCAGCAGCTTAGCAGAACAGTTTGAAGCTTTCTTT
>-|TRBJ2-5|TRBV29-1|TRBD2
CSVEVRGRELTFNQETQYF
TGCAGCGTTGAGGTTCGTGGGAGGGAACTCACATTTAACCAAGAGACCCAGTACTTC
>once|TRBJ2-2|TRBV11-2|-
CASSSIQGRGTGELFF
TGTGCCAGCAGCTCGATACAGGGGCGGGGCACCGGGGAGCTGTTTTTT
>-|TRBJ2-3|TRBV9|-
CASSTDLGLVTDTQYF
TGTGCCAGCAGCACGGACTTAGGTTTAGTCACAGATACGCAGTATTTT
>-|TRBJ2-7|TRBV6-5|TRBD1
CASSYSNDRVGSRQYF
TGTGCCAGCAGTTACTCGAATGACAGGGTTGGATCTCGGCAGTACTTC
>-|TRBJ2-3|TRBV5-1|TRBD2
CASSLAAGVSDTQYF
TGCGCCAGCAGCTTGGCCGCGGGGGTATCAGATACGCAGTATTTT
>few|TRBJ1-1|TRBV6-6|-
CASSPPGGTEAFF
TGTGCCAGCAGCCCCCCGGGGGGCACTGAAGCTTTCTTT
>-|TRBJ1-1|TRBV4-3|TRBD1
CASSQSGGAVTEAFF
TGCGCCAGCAGCCAATCAGGGGGCGCAGTAACTGAAGCTTTCTTT
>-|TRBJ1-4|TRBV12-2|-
CASRLAGVPIFNEKLFF
TGTGCAAGTCGCTTAGCAGGGGTCCCCATCTTTAATGAAAAACTGTTTTTT
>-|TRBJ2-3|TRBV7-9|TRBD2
CASSSSGEGGTQYF
TGTGCCAGCAGCTCTAGCGGGGAGGGGGGTACGCAGTATTTT
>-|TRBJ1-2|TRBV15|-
CATSKPVGQLGSGYTF
TGTGCCACCAGCAAACCGGTCGGACAGTTAGGGAGTGGCTACACCTTC
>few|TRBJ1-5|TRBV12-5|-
CASGPGAGFYQPQHF
TGTGCTAGTGGTCCTGGCGCGGGATTTTATCAGCCCCAGCATTTT
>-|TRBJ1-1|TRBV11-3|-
CASTLGQGSATEAFF
TGTGCCAGCACCTTGGGTCAGGGTTCGGCCACTGAAGCTTTCTTT
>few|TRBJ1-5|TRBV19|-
CASSIEIQGLGNQPQHF
TGTGCCAGTAGTATAGAGATACAGGGATTAGGCAATCAGCCCCAGCATTTT
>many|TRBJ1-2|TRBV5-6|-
CASSLGQGNYGYTF
TGTGCCAGCAGCTTGGGGCAGGGGAACTATGGCTACACCTTC
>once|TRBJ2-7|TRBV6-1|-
CASGLGQIYEQYF
TGTGCCAGCGGTCTAGGCCAGATCTACGAGCAGTACTTC
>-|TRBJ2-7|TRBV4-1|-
CASSPRPLRRTYEQYF
TGCGCCAGCAGCCCCAGACCGCTGAGGAGAACCTACGAGCAGTACTTC
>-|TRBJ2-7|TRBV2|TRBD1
CASRRYGQGRNEQYF
TGTGCCAGCAGACGATACGGACAGGGTAGGAACGAGCAGTACTTC
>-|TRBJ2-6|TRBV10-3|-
CAIADSSGANVLTF
TGTGCCATCGCCGACAGCTCTGGGGCCAACGTCCTGACTTTC
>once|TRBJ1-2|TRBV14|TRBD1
CASSQGNRGAGYTF
TGTGCCAGCAGCCAGGGAAACAGGGGGGCCGGCTACACCTTC
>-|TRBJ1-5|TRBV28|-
CASRLLRRSNQPQHF
TGTGCCAGCAGACTTCTACGGCGGAGCAATCAGCCCCAGCATTTT
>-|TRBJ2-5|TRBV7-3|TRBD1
CASSLRTGGAETQYF
TGTGCCAGCAGCTTAAGGACAGGGGGCGCAGAGACCCAGTACTTC
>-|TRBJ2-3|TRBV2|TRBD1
CASSGDRGGTDTQYF
TGTGCCAGCAGTGGGGACAGGGGAGGGACAGATACGCAGTATTTT